This T cell receptor beta chain derives from a study of regulatory T cells in long-lasting Graves disease. J lost 7 bases, V lost 4 bases, and 9 bases had no gene match. The germline V gene encodes CDR1 SGHAT and CDR2 FQNNGV. The CDR3 is 15 amino acids. Study observations and caveats: Whereas approximately 950 public clonotypes were shared by new patients, persistent patients shared more, at 2,500 to 3,500.

CDR3-region Arm-PCR and iRepertoire HTBI primers produced the TCR beta libraries. Via MiXCR, TCRdb re-called the multiplex PCR reads, giving one row per CDR3 protein. The table lists roughly 500,000 distinct CDR3 sequences, about 13% of them singletons, with roughly 10% in the top ten. Noted time point: newly diagnosed GD, antithyroid drugs for less than 3 months. RNA from PBMCs was the source of the TCR library. Nine milliliters of peripheral blood went into EDTA tubes. At least ten counts were recorded for this clonotype. No antigen is known for it. These data were also filed under a second study, of T cells in Graves' hyperthyroidism and ophthalmopathy. This second study says: HTBI primers were employed in a first-round RT-PCR of the TCR CDR3. Researchers found most expanded thyroid clonotypes above 0.001 in blood as well.

This sequence originates from a man aged 30-40 years with Graves disease. The chain employs TRBV11-2 and TRBJ2-1; the match to TRBD2 covers 8 bases. This material consisted of peripheral blood mononuclear cells (PBMCs), taken at new diagnosis, from a patient treated with antithyroid drugs. DNA for the CDR3: TGTGCCAGCAGCTCCCTTGGCGGGAGGACGAATGAGCAGTTCTTC. This translates into CASSSLGGRTNEQFF.